The rows below give T cell receptor beta chains drawn from one sample of a study of T cells in localized non-small cell lung cancer. Profiled with immunoSEQ multiplex PCR; TCRdb holds only in-frame clones, not every one. The table records approximately 20,000 clones, around 91% of them present only once. Sequencing used peripheral blood, obtained before any cancer treatment. The receptors originated from a man between 40 and 69 years old with stage I lung adenocarcinoma. The CDR3 runs from the conserved cysteine through the conserved F or W. Fields, in order: clone size, J gene, V gene, D gene, CDR3 protein, CDR3 DNA. The D gene is left open where the match is weak. Only part of the rows carry a size: once, few, many, or a class if the clone is expanded.

NA | TRBJ2-2 | TRBV6-1 | TRBD2 | CASSASGTPSNTGELFF | TGTGCCAGCAGTGCAAGCGGGACCCCCTCGAACACCGGGGAGCTGTTTTTT
once | TRBJ2-7 | TRBV7-2 | TRBD2 | CASSLGAGGPHEQYF | TGTGCCAGCAGCTTAGGGGCGGGGGGGCCCCACGAGCAGTACTTC
NA | TRBJ1-1 | TRBV19 | NA | CASSTGGWGTEAFF | TGTGCCAGTAGTACGGGGGGCTGGGGGACTGAAGCTTTCTTT
once | TRBJ1-4 | TRBV9 | NA | CASSVRDGGFLSEKLFF | TGTGCCAGCAGTGTCCGGGACGGAGGCTTTCTTTCTGAAAAACTGTTTTTT
NA | TRBJ1-2 | TRBV10-1 | NA | CASSEEPKTGGYTF | TGCGCCAGCAGTGAGGAACCTAAAACGGGGGGCTACACCTTC
NA | TRBJ1-2 | TRBV27 | NA | CASSLLGYGYTF | TGTGCCAGCAGTTTACTGGGCTATGGCTACACCTTC
NA | TRBJ2-1 | TRBV2 | NA | CASSTEGDNHQEQFF | TGTGCCAGCAGCACCGAGGGTGACAACCACCAGGAGCAGTTCTTC
NA | TRBJ1-3 | TRBV7-8 | NA | CASSHNAGSLLSSGNTIYF | TGTGCCAGCAGCCATAACGCGGGGAGTCTCCTGAGCTCTGGAAACACCATATATTTT
NA | TRBJ1-1 | TRBV19 | TRBD1 | CASNRPGQGNTEAFF | TGTGCCAGTAACCGTCCGGGACAGGGGAACACTGAAGCTTTCTTT
NA | TRBJ2-3 | TRBV5-1 | TRBD2 | CASSFQREGTDTQYF | TGCGCCAGCAGCTTCCAGCGGGAGGGCACAGATACGCAGTATTTT
NA | TRBJ2-2 | TRBV6-1 | NA | CAGGTVGELFF | TGTGCCGGAGGGACTGTCGGGGAGCTGTTTTTT
NA | TRBJ2-1 | TRBV6-6 | NA | CASSYGLNEQFF | TGTGCCAGCAGTTACGGGTTAAATGAGCAGTTCTTC
NA | TRBJ2-7 | TRBV19 | NA | CASTTGVSYEQYF | TGTGCCAGTACTACGGGTGTGTCCTACGAGCAGTACTTC
NA | TRBJ1-1 | TRBV28 | NA | CASRIRGTEAFF | TGTGCCAGCAGGATTAGGGGGACTGAAGCTTTCTTT
NA | TRBJ1-3 | TRBV6-6 | NA | CASSPGRSMRHTIYF | TGTGCCAGCAGCCCGGGACGCTCAATGCGCCACACCATATATTTT
NA | TRBJ2-7 | TRBV12-5 | NA | CASAEAVWDEQYF | TGTGCTAGTGCCGAGGCCGTTTGGGACGAGCAGTACTTC
few | TRBJ1-3 | TRBV30 | NA | CAWSSGQGWNTIYF | TGTGCCTGGAGTTCCGGGCAGGGTTGGAACACCATATATTTT
NA | TRBJ1-2 | TRBV6-8 | TRBD1 | CASCGQGWVGYTF | TGTGCCAGCTGTGGACAGGGCTGGGTTGGCTACACCTTC
NA | TRBJ1-2 | TRBV28 | TRBD1 | CASSTAGQGNYGYTF | TGTGCCAGCAGTACTGCCGGACAGGGAAACTATGGCTACACCTTC
NA | TRBJ1-5 | TRBV6-1 | TRBD1 | CASIEGADQPQHF | TGTGCCAGCATTGAGGGGGCCGATCAGCCCCAGCATTTT
NA | TRBJ2-5 | TRBV5-6 | NA | CASSLAAKTENQETQYF | TGTGCCAGCAGCTTGGCGGCTAAGACAGAAAACCAAGAGACCCAGTACTTC
few | TRBJ2-7 | TRBV7-9 | NA | CASSPTDPASSYEQYF | TGTGCCAGCAGCCCCACCGATCCCGCCTCCTCCTACGAGCAGTACTTC
once | TRBJ2-2 | TRBV6-5 | NA | CASSYSNPFTGELFF | TGTGCCAGCAGTTACTCGAATCCCTTCACCGGGGAGCTGTTTTTT
NA | TRBJ2-3 | TRBV2 | NA | CASSEWAQRGTDTQYF | TGTGCCAGCAGTGAGTGGGCTCAAAGGGGAACAGATACGCAGTATTTT
NA | TRBJ2-3 | TRBV5-6 | TRBD2 | CASSKGLAGGMLRDTQYF | TGTGCCAGCAGCAAGGGACTAGCGGGAGGTATGCTTAGGGATACGCAGTATTTT
NA | TRBJ1-4 | TRBV5-4 | NA | CASSSDAYGEKLFF | TGTGCCAGCAGCTCGGACGCATATGGGGAAAAACTGTTTTTT
NA | TRBJ2-7 | TRBV21-1 | NA | CASSKGVVRAQEYF | TGTGCCAGCAGCAAAGGGGTGGTGCGAGCCCAGGAGTACTTC
NA | TRBJ2-2 | TRBV9 | TRBD1 | CASSTRQGATGELFF | TGTGCCAGCAGCACCCGACAGGGGGCCACCGGGGAGCTGTTTTTT
NA | TRBJ2-3 | TRBV5-1 | NA | CASSLEGGTDTQYF | TGCGCCAGCAGCTTGGAAGGGGGCACAGATACGCAGTATTTT
NA | TRBJ2-1 | TRBV4-2 | TRBD2 | CASSPGTSGTYNEQFF | TGTGCCAGCAGCCCAGGGACTAGCGGAACCTACAATGAGCAGTTCTTC
NA | TRBJ1-1 | TRBV29-1 | NA | CSVERFGTEAFF | TGCAGCGTTGAGAGGTTTGGCACTGAAGCTTTCTTT
NA | TRBJ1-1 | TRBV2 | TRBD1 | CASSEFSGTGTEAFF | TGTGCCAGCAGTGAATTTTCCGGGACAGGAACTGAAGCTTTCTTT
NA | TRBJ2-2 | TRBV6-5 | NA | CASSYTSSNTGELFF | TGTGCCAGCAGTTACACTAGCTCGAACACCGGGGAGCTGTTTTTT
NA | TRBJ2-7 | TRBV27 | TRBD1 | CASSFGTGFDEQYF | TGTGCCAGCAGTTTTGGGACAGGGTTTGACGAGCAGTACTTC
NA | TRBJ2-3 | TRBV6-1 | NA | CASSEHPFTDTQYF | TGTGCCAGCAGTGAACACCCATTTACAGATACGCAGTATTTT
NA | TRBJ1-2 | TRBV5-1 | TRBD1 | CASSLDPLQGYGYTF | TGCGCCAGCAGCCTTGACCCACTACAGGGGTATGGCTACACCTTC
NA | TRBJ2-3 | TRBV7-2 | TRBD2 | CASSPIGGGTTDTQYF | TGTGCCAGCAGCCCCATCGGCGGGGGGACCACAGATACGCAGTATTTT
NA | TRBJ1-2 | TRBV29-1 | NA | CSVESRTGYGYTF | TGCAGCGTTGAAAGCAGGACGGGCTATGGCTACACCTTC
NA | TRBJ2-3 | TRBV7-3 | TRBD1 | CASSLMGQGADTQYF | TGTGCCAGCAGCTTAATGGGACAGGGCGCAGATACGCAGTATTTT
NA | TRBJ2-3 | TRBV2 | TRBD2 | CASSEAGGGDTQYF | TGTGCCAGCAGTGAAGCGGGCGGGGGAGATACGCAGTATTTT
NA | TRBJ2-6 | TRBV19 | NA | CASSIASPSGANVLTF | TGTGCCAGTAGTATAGCTAGCCCCTCTGGGGCCAACGTCCTGACTTTC
NA | TRBJ1-1 | TRBV5-1 | NA | CASSLFRGLSDTEAFF | TGCGCCAGCAGCTTGTTCCGGGGGCTTTCCGACACTGAAGCTTTCTTT
once | TRBJ2-6 | TRBV19 | NA | CATLSGANVLTF | TGTGCCACCTTATCTGGGGCCAACGTCCTGACTTTC
once | TRBJ2-3 | TRBV4-1 | NA | CASSLDSPHRDTQYF | TGCGCCAGCAGCCTGGACAGTCCCCATAGAGATACGCAGTATTTT
NA | TRBJ2-7 | TRBV9 | NA | CASSVSGAKYEQYF | TGTGCCAGCAGCGTATCGGGGGCCAAATACGAGCAGTACTTC
NA | TRBJ2-7 | TRBV9 | TRBD2 | CASSASVTGTSEEQYF | TGTGCCAGCAGCGCCTCAGTAACCGGGACTAGCGAAGAGCAGTACTTC
NA | TRBJ1-2 | TRBV25-1 | TRBD1 | CASTDRVGYGYTF | TGTGCCAGCACGGACAGGGTGGGGTATGGCTACACCTTC
NA | TRBJ1-2 | TRBV6-5 | TRBD1 | CASSGDRGLDGYTF | TGTGCCAGCAGCGGGGACAGGGGGCTAGACGGCTACACCTTC
NA | TRBJ2-1 | TRBV5-1 | TRBD2 | CASSLPGTSGRYEQFF | TGCGCCAGCAGCTTGCCCGGGACTAGCGGGAGGTATGAGCAGTTCTTC
NA | TRBJ2-7 | TRBV9 | TRBD2 | CASSGGGSGSYEQYF | TGTGCCAGCAGCGGAGGGGGTAGCGGGAGCTACGAGCAGTACTTC
NA | TRBJ2-7 | TRBV29-1 | TRBD2 | CSVERRRGSSREQYF | TGCAGCGTTGAGCGGCGGCGCGGGAGTTCGAGGGAGCAGTACTTC
NA | TRBJ2-3 | TRBV18 | NA | CASSSRETDTQYF | TGTGCCAGCTCATCCCGGGAGACAGATACGCAGTATTTT
NA | TRBJ2-7 | TRBV7-8 | NA | CASSLALKGPEQYF | TGTGCCAGCAGCTTAGCGTTGAAGGGTCCCGAGCAGTACTTC
NA | TRBJ2-7 | TRBV6-6 | TRBD1 | CASSDAGQGVGEQYF | TGTGCCAGCAGTGACGCGGGACAGGGGGTAGGCGAGCAGTACTTC
NA | TRBJ2-3 | TRBV9 | NA | CASTGSPTDTQYF | TGTGCCAGCACCGGGAGCCCAACAGATACGCAGTATTTT